This T cell receptor beta chain was profiled in a study of technical replicates of blood from several donors. Some clones are missing from TCRdb's copy, which holds only in-frame ones; the method was immunoSEQ multiplex PCR. The profile shows about 59,000 clones, 95% to 98% of them singletons. V dropped 0 bases and J dropped 0; count of bases not matched to a gene: 9. The CDR3 loop spans 18 amino acids. Per germline, CDR1 SGHRS and CDR2 YFSETQ. The TCR sequence derives from a human donor in good health. This sequence joins TRBV5-1 and TRBJ2-3, with 8 positions matching TRBD2. Specimen: T cells isolated from PBMCs. CDR3 nucleotide sequence: TGCGCCAGCAGCTTGGTGGCGGGGGGCAGGACTAGCACAGATACGCAGTATTTT. Its translation is CASSLVAGGRTSTDTQYF.